The source of this T cell receptor beta chain is a study of blood T cell repertoires in COVID-19. Method: immunoSEQ multiplex PCR; TCRdb's copy keeps in-frame clones and lacks some. The sample yields 200,000 or so clones, approximately 84% seen once. The CDR3 covers 15 residues. CDR1 and CDR2 from the germline V gene are GTSNPN and SVGIG (reference sequence). The V gene lost 5 bases and the J gene lost 0 bases, with 16 bases spanning the gap. The sequencing sample was made of PBMCs or T cells enriched from blood (not recorded which). The receptor's source is a man aged 40-50 years who had recovered from COVID-19. The V gene is TRBV30, the J gene TRBJ1-2; D is possibly TRBD1 (6 bases). The CDR3 sequence is CAWVLQGPANYGYTF. The CDR3 DNA sequence: TGTGCCTGGGTACTACAGGGTCCCGCTAACTATGGCTACACCTTC.